This TCR beta chain was identified in a study of Graves' ophthalmopathy and Graves' hyperthyroidism. Findings and caveats of the study: A model built from 13 signatures distinguished ophthalmopathy from stable hyperthyroidism with 85% to 90% sensitivity and about 84% specificity.

CDR3 length: 12 residues. With 4 bases removed from V and 5 bases from J, the gap between germline ends came to 8 bases. Germline V gives CDR1 PRHDT, CDR2 FYEKMQ (reference sequence). Each diagnosis was determined on the basis of clinical symptoms, serum thyroxine, TRAb, thyroid ultrasound and orbital computed tomography. This clonotype was recorded many times. Its antigen is as yet unknown. Amplification from RNA transcripts yielded the TCR beta CDR3 regions. HTBI primers served in a first-round RT-PCR, which a second-round multiplex PCR followed. TCRdb fed the multiplex PCR reads into MiXCR, producing one record per CDR3 protein. This sample carries under 350,000 distinct CDR3 sequences, 17% of them seen once, and the ten largest clones take about 12%.

The specimen was peripheral blood. The genes are TRBV13 and TRBJ2-5; D is uncertain. This receptor was taken from an adult man with Graves' ophthalmopathy. Written as DNA, the CDR3 is TGTGCCAGCAGCTCAGATTTCGAGACCCAGTACTTC. Its protein is CASSSDFETQYF.